These T cell receptor beta chains were read from a single sample in a study of blood T cell repertoires in COVID-19. Clones were sequenced by immunoSEQ multiplex PCR, and TCRdb holds only the in-frame ones, with some missing. The data hold 160,000 or so clones, with roughly 87% observed a single time. The sequenced material came from PBMCs or T cells enriched from blood (not recorded which). These receptors were taken from a human donor with acute COVID-19. The donor label of this sample is uncertain. Both conserved end residues are part of each CDR3. The D gene is left open where the match is weak. Part of the rows lack a size; the others show once, few, many or a class for expanded clones.

V gene,J gene,clone size,D gene,CDR3 protein,CDR3 DNA
TRBV10-3,TRBJ2-4,-,TRBD2,CAISEAGGVAKNIQYF,TGTGCCATCAGTGAGGCGGGAGGGGTAGCCAAAAACATTCAGTACTTC
TRBV10-3,TRBJ2-3,-,-,CAISARGSTDTQYF,TGTGCCATCAGTGCTAGGGGTAGCACAGATACGCAGTATTTT
TRBV9,TRBJ2-7,-,TRBD1,CASSGSRTGGDIYEQYF,TGTGCCAGCAGCGGCTCCCGTACAGGGGGTGACATTTACGAGCAGTACTTC
TRBV7-2,TRBJ2-5,once,-,CASSLGPPGETQYF,TGTGCCAGCAGCTTAGGGCCCCCCGGGGAGACCCAGTACTTC
TRBV21-1,TRBJ1-5,-,-,CASSKGKHGGPMSNQPQHF,TGTGCCAGCAGCAAAGGGAAACATGGCGGTCCCATGAGCAATCAGCCCCAGCATTTT
TRBV27,TRBJ1-2,-,TRBD1,CASSLRSRDRGLTIPRGGYGYTF,TGTGCCAGCAGTTTAAGGAGCCGGGACAGGGGGCTTACCATCCCGCGAGGGGGATATGGCTACACCTTC
TRBV3-1/TRBV3-2,TRBJ2-1,once,TRBD2,CASSPWTSGGTLPEQFF,TGTGCCAGCAGCCCCTGGACTAGCGGGGGGACCCTTCCCGAGCAGTTCTTC
TRBV4-1,TRBJ2-7,-,-,CASSQSSGDTYEQYF,TGCGCCAGCAGCCAATCGAGCGGGGACACCTACGAGCAGTACTTC
TRBV9,TRBJ1-4,-,TRBD1,CASSTGGTREKLFF,TGTGCCAGCAGCACAGGGGGGACAAGGGAAAAACTGTTTTTT
TRBV15,TRBJ2-5,-,-,CATSSAPGLEETQYF,TGTGCCACCAGCAGCGCACCGGGACTCGAAGAGACCCAGTACTTC
TRBV3-1/TRBV3-2,TRBJ1-2,-,-,CASSLTGGPYDNYGYTF,TGTGCCAGCAGCTTAACGGGGGGACCTTACGATAACTATGGCTACACCTTC
TRBV24-1,TRBJ2-1,few,TRBD2,CATSDSGGGSYNEQFF,TGTGCCACCAGTGATTCGGGAGGCGGGTCCTACAATGAGCAGTTCTTC
TRBV24-1,TRBJ2-3,-,TRBD2,CATSVTAGDADTQYF,TGTGCCACCAGTGTAACAGCGGGGGACGCAGATACGCAGTATTTT
TRBV4-1,TRBJ1-1,few,-,CASSQRPGTEAFF,TGCGCCAGCAGCCAACGGCCGGGCACTGAAGCTTTCTTT
TRBV2,TRBJ1-1,-,TRBD1,CASSEGTGGGVNTEAFF,TGTGCCAGCAGTGAAGGGACAGGGGGAGGGGTGAACACTGAAGCTTTCTTT
TRBV15,TRBJ1-2,-,TRBD1,CATSVGTVRAEGYTF,TGTGCCACCAGCGTTGGGACAGTTCGGGCGGAAGGCTACACCTTC
TRBV11-3,TRBJ2-1,-,-,CASSLGSGPREQFF,TGTGCCAGCAGCTTGGGGAGCGGCCCAAGGGAGCAGTTCTTC
TRBV9,TRBJ1-3,-,-,CASSVRGGSGTIYF,TGTGCCAGCAGCGTGCGAGGGGGAAGCGGCACCATATATTTT
TRBV3-1/TRBV3-2,TRBJ1-1,-,TRBD1,CASSQDLLTGRTEAFF,TGTGCCAGCAGCCAAGACCTGCTGACAGGGCGGACTGAAGCTTTCTTT
TRBV19,TRBJ1-5,-,TRBD1,CASSTGQGGQPQHF,TGTGCCAGTAGTACAGGACAGGGAGGTCAGCCCCAGCATTTT
TRBV11-2,TRBJ1-3,-,-,CASSRRGGPDSGNTIYF,TGTGCCAGCAGCCGCCGGGGGGGTCCCGACTCTGGAAACACCATATATTTT
TRBV12-3/TRBV12-4,TRBJ1-1,-,TRBD1,CASSSQGITEAFF,TGTGCCAGCAGCTCACAGGGGATCACTGAAGCTTTCTTT
TRBV30,TRBJ2-5,-,TRBD1,CAWSAGTGGQETQYF,TGTGCCTGGAGCGCCGGGACAGGGGGCCAAGAGACCCAGTACTTC
TRBV7-9,TRBJ2-1,-,TRBD2,CASSPSGGSQFF,TGTGCCAGCAGCCCTAGCGGGGGATCTCAGTTCTTC
TRBV5-1,TRBJ2-7,-,-,CASSLSVFGNEQYF,TGCGCCAGCAGCTTGTCGGTCTTCGGGAACGAGCAGTACTTC
TRBV7-8,TRBJ1-2,-,TRBD1,CASSLFTGGRSYGYTF,TGTGCCAGCAGCTTATTCACAGGGGGCAGGAGCTATGGCTACACCTTC
TRBV4-1,TRBJ2-7,-,TRBD2,CASSQTSGSSYEQYF,TGCGCCAGCAGCCAAACTAGCGGGTCCTCCTACGAGCAGTACTTC
TRBV6-1,TRBJ1-2,-,TRBD1,CASSDQGGRGYTF,TGTGCCAGCAGTGATCAGGGGGGAAGGGGCTACACCTTC
TRBV30,TRBJ2-7,-,-,CAWSLNYEQYF,TGTGCCTGGAGTTTAAACTACGAGCAGTACTTC
TRBV4-3,TRBJ2-6,-,-,CASSQSITGEAGANVLTF,TGCGCCAGCAGCCAATCCATTACAGGGGAGGCTGGGGCCAACGTCCTGACTTTC
TRBV7-9,TRBJ2-3,-,-,CASSSRQTDTQYF,TGTGCCAGCAGCTCACGCCAGACAGATACGCAGTATTTT
TRBV11-3,TRBJ2-1,-,TRBD1,CASSLGRVQGHEQFF,TGTGCCAGCAGCTTAGGCCGCGTACAGGGGCATGAGCAGTTCTTC
TRBV14,TRBJ1-5,few,TRBD1,CASSLATTGANQPQHF,TGTGCCAGCAGCCTAGCGACTACAGGGGCCAATCAGCCCCAGCATTTT
TRBV5-1,TRBJ1-6,-,TRBD1,CASRETGAHNSPLHF,TGCGCCAGCAGGGAGACAGGGGCGCATAATTCACCCCTCCACTTT
TRBV19,TRBJ1-5,few,-,CASSIGSDSHSNQPQHF,TGTGCCAGTAGTATCGGATCGGACAGTCATAGCAATCAGCCCCAGCATTTT
TRBV7-2,TRBJ2-7,-,-,CASSENVGRGYEQYF,TGTGCCAGCAGCGAGAACGTAGGTAGGGGCTACGAGCAGTACTTC
TRBV25-1,TRBJ2-7,-,-,CASRGETGSYEQYF,TGTGCCAGCAGAGGTGAGACAGGATCTTACGAGCAGTACTTC
TRBV30,TRBJ1-2,-,-,CAWSGWAHYGYTF,TGTGCCTGGAGTGGATGGGCCCACTATGGCTACACCTTC
TRBV19,TRBJ1-4,-,-,CASSTIGQINEKLFF,TGTGCCAGTAGTACCATCGGACAGATTAATGAAAAACTGTTTTTT
TRBV30,TRBJ2-2,-,TRBD1,CAWSGLPTETGVDTGELFF,TGTGCCTGGAGTGGCCTTCCTACCGAGACAGGGGTGGACACCGGGGAGCTGTTTTTT
TRBV19,TRBJ2-7,-,TRBD1,CASSPGTGAYEQYF,TGTGCCAGTAGTCCCGGGACAGGGGCCTACGAGCAGTACTTC